These T cell receptor beta chains were read from a single sample in a study of blood T cell repertoires in COVID-19. Data came from immunoSEQ multiplex PCR; TCRdb stores just in-frame clones and leaves some out. The data contain approximately 120,000 clones, approximately 83% of them seen just once; the ten biggest clones take up around 19%. Material for sequencing was peripheral blood. The receptors come from a woman in her fifties or sixties who had recovered from COVID-19. The CDR3 runs from the conserved cysteine through the conserved F or W. The order of the fields is J gene, D gene, V gene, clone size, CDR3 DNA, CDR3 protein. D genes are given only for firm matches. Rows give clone size only sometimes, using once, few, many, or a class for an expanded clone.

>TRBJ2-7|TRBD1|TRBV3-1/TRBV3-2|NA
TGTGCCAGCAGCCGTCCCGGGACAGCGACCTACGAGCAGTACTTC
CASSRPGTATYEQYF
>TRBJ2-3|TRBD2|TRBV7-2|NA
TGTGCCAGCAGCGGAGGACTAGCGGGAGGGACAGATACGCAGTATTTT
CASSGGLAGGTDTQYF
>TRBJ1-6|NA|TRBV2|NA
TGTGCCAGCAGTGACAGGGGCCGATCACCCCTCCACTTT
CASSDRGRSPLHF
>TRBJ1-5|TRBD1|TRBV7-2|NA
TGTGCCAGCAGCTTCGGGGGACAGCCCCAGCCCCAGCATTTT
CASSFGGQPQPQHF
>TRBJ2-7|TRBD2|TRBV2|NA
TGTGCCAGCAAGTCGCCGGGAGGCCCCTACGAGCAGTACTTC
CASKSPGGPYEQYF
>TRBJ2-7|TRBD1|TRBV7-9|NA
TGTGCCAGCATCTTGTCCGGGACAGGGTCCGAGCAGTACTTC
CASILSGTGSEQYF
>TRBJ2-7|NA|TRBV19|NA
TGTGCCAGTAGTATAGGGTACGGCGCACTTGACTACGTCGAGCAGTACTTC
CASSIGYGALDYVEQYF
>TRBJ1-1|TRBD1|TRBV5-5|NA
TGTGCCAGCAGCTCGATAGGGGGCCACGCTTTCTTT
CASSSIGGHAFF
>TRBJ2-5|NA|TRBV2|NA
TGTGCCAGCAGTGTAGAGACAGGAGACACCCAGTACTTC
CASSVETGDTQYF
>TRBJ1-2|NA|TRBV19|NA
TGTGCCAGTACCTACGGTCCGGGTTATGGCTACACCTTC
CASTYGPGYGYTF
>TRBJ2-2|TRBD1|TRBV19|NA
TGTGCCACCGCGACAGGGGATTCGGGAACCGGGGAGCTGTTTTTT
CATATGDSGTGELFF
>TRBJ2-5|TRBD2|TRBV5-1|NA
TGCGCCAGCAGCGAGGGCCGGACTAGCGGGAGCCCCCGGACCCAAGAGACCCAGTACTTC
CASSEGRTSGSPRTQETQYF
>TRBJ2-2|TRBD1|TRBV13|NA
TGTGCCAGCAGCTTGGGACAGGCCGGGGAGCTGTTTTTT
CASSLGQAGELFF
>TRBJ1-1|NA|TRBV5-6|NA
TGTGCCAGCAGCCCGGGGGGGTGGACTGAAGCTTTCTTT
CASSPGGWTEAFF
>TRBJ1-6|TRBD1|TRBV7-2|NA
TGTGCCAGCAGCCCGGACAGGGGCAACAATTCACCCCTCCACTTT
CASSPDRGNNSPLHF
>TRBJ1-6|NA|TRBV4-3|NA
TGCGCCAGCAGCCAAGGTGGAGGCTCGAGCTCACCCCTCCACTTT
CASSQGGGSSSPLHF
>TRBJ2-1|TRBD1|TRBV10-1|NA
TGCGCCAGCTCCTTCACCCAGACAGGGGGCAGGTTCTTC
CASSFTQTGGRFF
>TRBJ1-2|TRBD1|TRBV29-1|NA
TGCAGCGTTTCCCCAGGGGGCGGCTATGGCTACACCTTC
CSVSPGGGYGYTF
>TRBJ1-2|TRBD1|TRBV10-2|once
TGCGCCAGCAGTGGCCGGGACAGGGAAACCTCTAACTATGGCTACACCTTC
CASSGRDRETSNYGYTF
>TRBJ2-7|NA|TRBV9|NA
TGTGCCAGCAGCGTAGAAGAGGCGGACTACGAGCAGTACTTC
CASSVEEADYEQYF
>TRBJ2-5|NA|TRBV7-9|NA
TGTGCCAGCAGCTTAAATCGGGAGACCCAGTACTTC
CASSLNRETQYF
>TRBJ2-2|TRBD2|TRBV2|NA
TGTGCCAGCAGAGCCTTAGCGGGGGGCACCACCGGGGAGCTGTTTTTT
CASRALAGGTTGELFF
>TRBJ2-1|NA|TRBV5-1|NA
TGCGCCAGCAGCTCCCTACCCTATAGTCTCAGCGTGAATGAGCAGTTCTTC
CASSSLPYSLSVNEQFF
>TRBJ1-2|TRBD1|TRBV5-1|NA
TGCGCCAGCAGCCGGGACAGGGGGCAAAACTATGGCTACACCTTC
CASSRDRGQNYGYTF
>TRBJ2-5|NA|TRBV7-2|NA
TGTGCCAGCAGCTTACGTCTGTCGGGAGAGACCCAGTACTTC
CASSLRLSGETQYF
>TRBJ2-3|NA|TRBV6-5|NA
TGTGCCAGCAGGCTCGGGGACTCTACGCAGTATTTT
CASRLGDSTQYF
>TRBJ1-1|TRBD1|TRBV5-5|NA
TGTGCCAGCAGTCGTCCGGGACAGGGGGCTGAAGCTTTCTTT
CASSRPGQGAEAFF
>TRBJ1-5|NA|TRBV19|few
TGTGCCACGGCTCGGCAGGCAAATAGCAATCAGCCCCAGCATTTT
CATARQANSNQPQHF
>TRBJ2-5|NA|TRBV7-9|few
TGTGCCACCTCCATGAGCGGCCAAGAGACCCAGTACTTC
CATSMSGQETQYF
>TRBJ2-5|NA|TRBV2|NA
TGTGCCAGCAGTCTCAGGGGGGCCGAAGAGACCCAGTACTTC
CASSLRGAEETQYF
>TRBJ1-6|TRBD1|TRBV3-1/TRBV3-2|NA
TGTGCCAGCAGCCAAGATCTGGACAGGGATAATTCACCCCTCCACTTT
CASSQDLDRDNSPLHF
>TRBJ2-3|NA|TRBV12-3/TRBV12-4|NA
TGTGCCAGCGCAGGTGGGGATACGCAGTATTTT
CASAGGDTQYF
>TRBJ1-1|TRBD1|TRBV2|NA
TGTGCCAGCAGGACAGGGGAGTTGACTGAAGCTTTCTTT
CASRTGELTEAFF
>TRBJ1-2|TRBD1|TRBV28|NA
TGTGCCAGCAGTCCAGGAGGACAGGCATTCTATGGCTACACCTTC
CASSPGGQAFYGYTF
>TRBJ2-7|NA|TRBV6-1|NA
TGTGCCAGCAGTGAAGCGGGAGTTAGCTCCTACGAGCAGTACTTC
CASSEAGVSSYEQYF
>TRBJ2-7|TRBD1|TRBV25-1|NA
TGTGCCAGCAGGGGGACAGGGAAACCCGAGCAGTACTTC
CASRGTGKPEQYF
>TRBJ1-2|NA|TRBV28|NA
TGTGCCAGCTTCGCCGGGGGGCGGGTTGGCTACACCTTC
CASFAGGRVGYTF
>TRBJ2-7|NA|TRBV6-2/TRBV6-3|NA
TGTGCCAGCAGTTACCACGGGATCTTCGGGGGGCCCCCAATCTACGAGCAGTACTTC
CASSYHGIFGGPPIYEQYF
>TRBJ2-2|NA|TRBV4-1|NA
TGCGCCAGCAGCCAAGAGTCCCTTTTCAGGGGGGAGCTGTTTTTT
CASSQESLFRGELFF
>TRBJ1-2|NA|TRBV18|NA
TGTGCCAGCTCACCACCACTGGTTACCTATGGCTACACCTTC
CASSPPLVTYGYTF
>TRBJ1-2|NA|TRBV7-3|NA
TGTGCCAGCAGCCCAGGGAAAGTAGGGGATGGCTACACCTTC
CASSPGKVGDGYTF
>TRBJ2-2|NA|TRBV11-1|once
TGTGCCAGCAGCTCACGGGACATTAACACCGGGGAGCTGTTTTTT
CASSSRDINTGELFF
>TRBJ2-7|NA|TRBV5-1|NA
TGCGCCAGCAGCTTTACTCGGCAGGGGAGCCACGAGCAGTACTTC
CASSFTRQGSHEQYF
>TRBJ2-5|NA|TRBV12-5|NA
TGTGCTAGTGGAACCGGCCGGGGAGCTCCCGAAGAGACCCAGTACTTC
CASGTGRGAPEETQYF
>TRBJ2-2|TRBD2|TRBV13|NA
TGTGCCAGCAGCTTAAAACTAGCGGGGATAAACACCGGGGAGCTGTTTTTT
CASSLKLAGINTGELFF
>TRBJ1-4|NA|TRBV15|NA
TGTGCCACCAGCAGGTCTGGGAGGACTCCTAATGAAAAACTGTTTTTT
CATSRSGRTPNEKLFF
>TRBJ2-1|NA|TRBV10-3|NA
TGTGCCATCAGTGAGTCAACCGGGGGGCCCTACAATGAGCAGTTCTTC
CAISESTGGPYNEQFF
>TRBJ1-1|TRBD1|TRBV18|NA
TGTGCCAGCTCACCGGGACAGGGAGTCACTGAAGCTTTCTTT
CASSPGQGVTEAFF
>TRBJ2-1|TRBD1|TRBV24-1|NA
TGTGCCACCGTGACAGGGGCCAATGAGCAGTTCTTC
CATVTGANEQFF
>TRBJ1-1|NA|TRBV30|few
TGTGCCTGGAGCATCAACTTTGAAGCTTTCTTT
CAWSINFEAFF
>TRBJ2-1|NA|TRBV5-1|NA
TGCGCCAGCAGCTTGGACAGGAATTACAATGAGCAGTTCTTC
CASSLDRNYNEQFF
>TRBJ2-1|TRBD2|TRBV19|NA
TGTGCCAGTAGTATAACGGGAGGGCCCTACAATGAGCAGTTCTTC
CASSITGGPYNEQFF
>TRBJ2-1|TRBD2|TRBV11-3|NA
TGTGCCAGCAGCCCAGGACTAGCGGGAGGCTTAGGCACATCGGAGCAGTTCTTC
CASSPGLAGGLGTSEQFF
>TRBJ1-3|NA|TRBV3-1/TRBV3-2|NA
TGTGCCAGCAGCCTTGTCGCTGGAAACACCATATATTTT
CASSLVAGNTIYF
>TRBJ2-7|NA|TRBV12-3/TRBV12-4|once
TGTGCCAGCAGGCGGGACGCGGAAAACGAGCAGTACTTC
CASRRDAENEQYF
>TRBJ2-2|NA|TRBV19|NA
TGTGCCAGTAGTACCTCCAGGGTCACCGGGGAGCTGTTTTTT
CASSTSRVTGELFF
>TRBJ2-2|TRBD1|TRBV6-6|NA
TGTGCCAGCAGTCCCACCGGGGGTTCGGGACAGGGTCGTCACGGGGAGCTGTTTTTT
CASSPTGGSGQGRHGELFF
>TRBJ1-2|NA|TRBV7-9|NA
TGTGCCAGCAGCATTCAGGTTACGAACTATGGCTACACCTTC
CASSIQVTNYGYTF
>TRBJ2-1|NA|TRBV2|NA
TGTGCCACCCAGAAGCAACTTCAGGGAAACAATGAGCAGTTCTTC
CATQKQLQGNNEQFF